Listed below are T cell receptor beta chains from one sample, sequenced in a study of blood T cells in healthy people across ages. One entry per CDR3 protein, called by TCRdb with MiXCR from the 5' RACE reads. The sample shows approximately 1.5 million distinct CDR3 sequences, 30% to 40% of them seen only once. The sequencing sample was made of blood. Receptors originate from a woman in her 30s in good health. CDR3s include the opening cysteine and the closing phenylalanine or tryptophan. A D gene is named only where the DNA matches it firmly. A row's size may be missing; if present it is once, few, many or a size class.

j_call clone_size d_call v_call cdr3_aa cdr3_nt
TRBJ2-7 - TRBD2 TRBV12-3/TRBV12-4 CASSFGGTSGHEQYF TGTGCCAGCAGTTTTGGGGGGACTAGCGGCCACGAGCAGTACTTC
TRBJ2-7 few - TRBV20-1 CSARPQGPYSSYEQYF TGCAGTGCTAGACCGCAGGGGCCGTATAGCTCCTACGAGCAGTACTTC
TRBJ1-4 - - TRBV19 CVTRSAREKLFF TGTGTCACGAGGTCGGCACGCGAAAAACTGTTTTTT
TRBJ1-6 few TRBD1 TRBV7-2 CASSPVRQGGFRLHF TGTGCCAGCAGCCCGGTTCGACAGGGGGGGTTTCGCCTCCACTTT
TRBJ1-2 few - TRBV20-1 CSARGGGRGVYGYTF TGCAGTGCTAGAGGTGGAGGCAGGGGTGTCTATGGCTACACCTTC
TRBJ2-1 - TRBD2 TRBV27 CASPVSGTSGDGGQFF TGTGCCAGCCCCGTTTCCGGGACTAGCGGGGATGGGGGGCAGTTCTTC
TRBJ2-1 - TRBD2 TRBV4-1 CASSQDRSSGRDNEQFF TGCGCCAGCAGCCAAGATCGAAGTAGCGGGAGGGACAATGAGCAGTTCTTC
TRBJ2-3 - TRBD2 TRBV20-1 CSATLPSGGAPDTQYF TGCAGTGCTACCCTCCCTAGCGGGGGGGCCCCAGATACGCAGTATTTT
TRBJ2-4 - TRBD1 TRBV27 CASARGHHDSYGQYF TGTGCCAGCGCTAGGGGGCACCACGATTCCTACGGGCAGTACTTC
TRBJ2-2 once - TRBV20-1 CSAWDGSNTGELFF TGCAGTGCTTGGGACGGCTCGAACACCGGGGAGCTGTTTTTT
TRBJ1-4 - - TRBV7-2 CASSPARRSEKLFF TGTGCCAGCAGTCCCGCCAGACGGAGCGAAAAACTGTTTTTT
TRBJ2-3 - - TRBV19 CASSISIADTQYF TGTGCCAGTAGTATATCTATCGCAGATACGCAGTATTTT
TRBJ2-5 many - TRBV20-1 CSAPWQNKETQYF TGCAGTGCTCCCTGGCAGAATAAAGAGACCCAGTACTTC
TRBJ1-1 - - TRBV3-1 CASTQTADTEAFF TGTGCCAGCACCCAGACGGCGGACACTGAAGCTTTCTTT
TRBJ1-2 - TRBD1 TRBV7-9 CASSLQGEGYGYTF TGTGCCAGCAGCCTCCAGGGGGAAGGGTATGGCTACACCTTC
TRBJ1-2 - - TRBV6-4 CASSGDSTGCTF TGTGCCAGCAGTGGGGACTCCACTGGCTGCACCTTC
TRBJ2-7 - TRBD1 TRBV3-1 CASSPHTGGRAGYEQYF TGTGCCAGCAGCCCGCATACAGGGGGCCGTGCTGGTTACGAGCAGTACTTC
TRBJ2-1 few TRBD2 TRBV29-1 CSVEGVGGTSGGPEAYNEQFF TGCAGCGTTGAAGGGGTAGGGGGGACTAGCGGGGGCCCCGAGGCCTACAATGAGCAGTTCTTC
TRBJ1-2 - - TRBV7-9 CASNADPNYGYTF TGTGCCAGCAACGCCGATCCTAACTATGGCTACACCTTC
TRBJ2-1 many TRBD2 TRBV5-6 CASSRRSERLAGGNEQFF TGTGCCAGCAGCCGACGATCAGAGAGACTAGCGGGAGGCAATGAGCAGTTCTTC
TRBJ1-1 - TRBD1 TRBV5-1 CASSLDGDSEAFF TGCGCCAGCAGCTTGGATGGGGACAGCGAAGCTTTCTTT
TRBJ1-5 few TRBD1 TRBV12-3/TRBV12-4 CASSLGWSATGVLGQPQHF TGTGCCAGCAGTTTAGGGTGGTCTGCGACAGGGGTCCTGGGTCAGCCCCAGCATTTT
TRBJ2-1 few TRBD2 TRBV6-2/TRBV6-3 CASSYLAGVQEQFF TGTGCCAGCAGTTATCTAGCGGGGGTTCAAGAGCAGTTCTTC
TRBJ2-1 few TRBD2 TRBV5-1 CAGSRLAGAYNEQFF TGCGCCGGCAGCCGACTAGCTGGCGCCTACAATGAGCAGTTCTTC
TRBJ1-5 few - TRBV6-5 CASTQQGRDQPQHF TGTGCCAGCACCCAACAGGGTAGGGATCAGCCCCAGCATTTT
TRBJ2-5 - TRBD2 TRBV2 CASRYSGTETQYF TGTGCCAGCAGGTATAGCGGGACTGAGACCCAGTACTTC
TRBJ2-3 - TRBD2 TRBV11-1 CASSSQRTSGGADTQYF TGTGCCAGCAGCTCCCAGCGAACTAGCGGGGGGGCAGATACGCAGTATTTT
TRBJ2-5 - TRBD2 TRBV30 CAWSVYSGRETQYF TGTGCCTGGAGTGTATACAGCGGGAGAGAGACCCAGTACTTC
TRBJ1-1 few TRBD1 TRBV3-1 CASSPPGQALEAFF TGTGCCAGCAGTCCCCCGGGACAGGCGCTTGAAGCTTTCTTT
TRBJ1-4 - - TRBV20-1 CSARDLPTATNEKLFF TGCAGTGCTAGAGACCTCCCAACCGCAACTAATGAAAAACTGTTTTTT
TRBJ2-1 - - TRBV2 CASSEGTGGVNEQFF TGTGCCAGCAGTGAAGGCACAGGGGGGGTCAATGAGCAGTTCTTC
TRBJ2-7 few TRBD2 TRBV20-1 CSATTTLTSGRVPNEQYF TGCAGTGCTACCACGACGCTGACTAGCGGGAGGGTGCCTAACGAGCAGTACTTC
TRBJ2-5 - - TRBV7-9 CASSLPDSLGLVEQYF TGTGCCAGCAGCTTACCTGACTCCCTTGGTTTGGTTGAGCAGTACTTC
TRBJ2-7 few - TRBV18 CASSPQARTSGYEQYF TGTGCCAGCTCACCGCAAGCGAGGACCTCCGGCTACGAGCAGTACTTC
TRBJ1-2 - - TRBV19 CATRTGPYGYTF TGTGCCACCAGAACGGGGCCCTATGGCTACACCTTC
TRBJ2-7 - TRBD1 TRBV5-4 CASSNRDSGPEQYF TGTGCCAGCAGCAATCGGGACAGTGGCCCCGAGCAGTACTTC
TRBJ2-6 few TRBD1 TRBV12-3/TRBV12-4 CASSFSGTGISGGANVLTF TGTGCCAGCAGTTTCTCAGGGACAGGGATTTCGGGAGGGGCCAACGTCCTGACTTTC
TRBJ1-6 - TRBD1 TRBV20-1 CSALTGGGSPLHF TGCAGTGCACTGACAGGGGGAGGATCACCCCTCCACTTT
TRBJ1-3 - - TRBV29-1 CSVGGGTGNTIYF TGCAGCGTTGGAGGGGGGACTGGAAACACCATATATTTT
TRBJ2-5 few - TRBV7-6 CASSGPRGAYQETQYF TGTGCCAGCAGCGGGCCCCGGGGGGCGTACCAAGAGACCCAGTACTTC
TRBJ1-2 - TRBD1 TRBV5-1 CASKPLRDSANYGYTF TGCGCCAGTAAACCTCTCCGGGACAGTGCTAACTATGGCTACACCTTC
TRBJ2-5 - TRBD2 TRBV12-3/TRBV12-4 CASSLKLAEGETQYF TGTGCCAGCAGTTTAAAGCTAGCGGAGGGGGAGACCCAGTACTTC
TRBJ2-2 few - TRBV6-5 CASSYSITGELFF TGTGCCAGCAGTTACTCGATAACCGGGGAGCTGTTTTTT
TRBJ1-2 - - TRBV20-1 CSAGWGLGYTF TGCAGTGCTGGATGGGGGTTGGGCTACACCTTC
TRBJ1-2 once TRBD1 TRBV25-1 CASSETGVAYGYTF TGTGCCAGCAGTGAAACAGGGGTAGCTTATGGCTACACCTTC
TRBJ2-5 few - TRBV5-1 CASSLAGGLEQYF TGCGCCAGCAGCTTGGCTGGGGGACTGGAGCAGTACTTC
TRBJ2-7 many - TRBV9 CASSATPSYEQYF TGTGCCAGCAGCGCTACACCATCCTACGAGCAGTACTTC
TRBJ2-7 few TRBD2 TRBV12-3/TRBV12-4 CASSSGTSEAYEQYF TGTGCCAGCAGTTCCGGGACTAGCGAGGCCTACGAGCAGTACTTC
TRBJ2-7 - TRBD1 TRBV20-1 CSARALPLPGQVIHNSYEQYF TGCAGTGCTAGAGCACTGCCACTCCCGGGACAGGTCATACATAACTCCTACGAGCAGTACTTC
TRBJ2-5 many - TRBV29-1 CSVEGVRTDKPWEETQYF TGCAGCGTTGAAGGGGTCAGGACGGATAAACCTTGGGAAGAGACCCAGTACTTC
TRBJ1-2 few TRBD1 TRBV5-6 CASSQDRGQYGYTF TGTGCCAGCAGCCAGGACAGGGGGCAATATGGCTACACCTTC
TRBJ1-6 - - TRBV12-3/TRBV12-4 CASSLDDPSSYNSPLHF TGTGCCAGCAGTTTAGACGACCCGAGCTCCTATAATTCACCCCTCCACTTT